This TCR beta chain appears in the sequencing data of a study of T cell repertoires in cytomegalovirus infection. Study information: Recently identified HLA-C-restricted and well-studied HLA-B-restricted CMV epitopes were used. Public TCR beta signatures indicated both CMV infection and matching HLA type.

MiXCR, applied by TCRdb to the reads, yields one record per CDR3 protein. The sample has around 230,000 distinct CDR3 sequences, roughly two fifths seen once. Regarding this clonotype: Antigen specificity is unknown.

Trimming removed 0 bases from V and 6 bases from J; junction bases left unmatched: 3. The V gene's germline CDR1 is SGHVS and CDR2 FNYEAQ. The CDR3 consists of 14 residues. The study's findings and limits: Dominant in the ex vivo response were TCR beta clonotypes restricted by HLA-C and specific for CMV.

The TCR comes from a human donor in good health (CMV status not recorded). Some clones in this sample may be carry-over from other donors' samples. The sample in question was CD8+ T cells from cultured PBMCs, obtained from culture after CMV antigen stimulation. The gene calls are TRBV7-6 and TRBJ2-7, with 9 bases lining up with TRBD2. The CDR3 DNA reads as TGTGCCAGCAGCTTAGCGGGGCGGGGGGGCGAGCAGTACTTC. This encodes CASSLAGRGGEQYF.